This TCR beta chain was captured in a study of CXCR3-negative and CXCR3-positive naive CD8 T cells. Carrying UMI labels, the TRB cDNA libraries were prepared through 5' RACE. After re-calling the 5' RACE reads, TCRdb lists one entry per CDR3 protein, DNA absent. This sample lists some 130,000 distinct CDR3 sequences; its ten largest clones have 0.29%. Sample: naive CXCR3- CD8+ T cells from blood. Indicated subset: CD45RO-CCR7+CD27+CD95- naive CD8+ T cells lacking CXCR3 (TNR3-). The sequence was obtained from a human donor in good health. Some clones in this sample may be carry-over from other donors' samples.

This CDR3 is CASSSGSEQYF. The chain is built from TRBV27 and TRBJ2-7; the TRBD2 assignment by TCRdb is unverifiable without DNA. Germline loops: CDR1 MNHEY, CDR2 SMNVEV (reference sequence). This CDR3 comprises 11 residues.